These T cell receptor beta chains were read from a single sample in a study of T cell responses to AZD1222 COVID-19 vaccine. Clones were read by immunoSEQ multiplex PCR, and TCRdb kept only the in-frame ones, dropping some. The sample has 80,000 to 85,000 clones; 91% are singletons. Sequencing was performed on peripheral blood, taken 28 days after the second AZD1222 dose. These receptors originate from an adult who received the AZD1222 COVID-19 vaccine. Each CDR3 is given with its conserved first and last residue. The D gene is left open where the match is weak. The listing skips clone size in some rows; elsewhere it reads once, few, many or a size class.

NA,TRBV7-9,TRBD2,TRBJ2-7,CASSFGTSGSEQYF,TGTGCCAGCAGCTTCGGGACTAGCGGGAGCGAGCAGTACTTC
NA,TRBV24-1,TRBD1,TRBJ2-2,CATEDRRMNTGELFF,TGTGCCACCGAGGACAGGCGAATGAACACCGGGGAGCTGTTTTTT
NA,TRBV6-5,NA,TRBJ1-5,CASSNRVNSNQPQHF,TGTGCCAGCAGTAACAGGGTAAATAGCAATCAGCCCCAGCATTTT
NA,TRBV5-1,NA,TRBJ2-2,CASSFRQGSGELFF,TGCGCCAGCAGCTTCAGGCAGGGGTCCGGGGAGCTGTTTTTT
NA,TRBV19,TRBD2,TRBJ2-5,CASTSGGSEETQYF,TGTGCCAGTACAAGCGGGGGCTCGGAGGAGACCCAGTACTTC
NA,TRBV9,NA,TRBJ1-2,CASSVGLIRDKPWSLYGYTF,TGTGCCAGCAGCGTAGGTTTGATCCGGGACAAACCATGGAGCCTCTATGGCTACACCTTC
NA,TRBV4-1,NA,TRBJ2-6,CASSPYSSGANVLTF,TGCGCCAGCAGCCCCTACAGCTCTGGGGCCAACGTCCTGACTTTC
NA,TRBV7-9,NA,TRBJ2-2,CASSPPTRRRNTGELFF,TGTGCCAGCAGCCCTCCAACGAGACGGAGGAACACCGGGGAGCTGTTTTTT
NA,TRBV6-5,NA,TRBJ1-5,CASTQANSNQPQHF,TGTGCCAGCACCCAGGCCAATAGCAATCAGCCCCAGCATTTT
NA,TRBV19,NA,TRBJ1-4,CASSVSPRGSSASNEKLFF,TGTGCCAGTAGTGTCTCCCCCCGTGGCAGTTCGGCATCTAATGAAAAACTGTTTTTT
NA,TRBV6-1,NA,TRBJ2-7,CASSEGGPGYEQYF,TGTGCCAGCAGTGAGGGGGGTCCGGGCTACGAGCAGTACTTC
NA,TRBV28,TRBD1,TRBJ1-1,CASSSKTGWGTEAFF,TGTGCCAGCAGTTCGAAGACAGGGTGGGGCACTGAAGCTTTCTTT
NA,TRBV7-7,NA,TRBJ2-2,CASSFQASNTGELFF,TGTGCTAGCAGCTTCCAGGCCTCGAACACCGGGGAGCTGTTTTTT
NA,TRBV6-2/TRBV6-3,TRBD1,TRBJ2-2,CASSRKQGATGELFF,TGTGCCAGCAGCAGAAAGCAGGGGGCCACCGGGGAGCTGTTTTTT
few,TRBV5-4,NA,TRBJ1-5,CASSSLGQPQHF,TGTGCCAGCAGCTCATTGGGTCAGCCCCAGCATTTT
once,TRBV28,NA,TRBJ2-2,CASSPGLPTGELFF,TGTGCCAGCAGTCCGGGACTTCCCACCGGGGAGCTGTTTTTT
NA,TRBV6-5,NA,TRBJ2-7,CASSYEGSIYEQYF,TGTGCCAGCAGTTACGAGGGATCGATCTACGAGCAGTACTTC
NA,TRBV7-3,TRBD2,TRBJ2-1,CASSPLAGGRNEQFF,TGTGCCAGCAGCCCCCTAGCGGGAGGGCGGAATGAGCAGTTCTTC
NA,TRBV15,TRBD1,TRBJ2-7,CATSTLPTGGTYEQYF,TGTGCCACCAGCACACTACCAACAGGGGGTACCTACGAGCAGTACTTC
NA,TRBV18,NA,TRBJ1-3,CASSPSGTFSGNTIYF,TGTGCCAGCTCACCTTCCGGGACCTTCTCTGGAAACACCATATATTTT
NA,TRBV19,TRBD2,TRBJ2-7,CATPGLDQSEQYF,TGTGCCACTCCGGGACTAGATCAGTCCGAGCAGTACTTC
NA,TRBV5-5,TRBD2,TRBJ2-3,CASSFEGLAGDTQYF,TGTGCCAGCAGCTTTGAGGGACTAGCGGGAGATACGCAGTATTTT
NA,TRBV9,NA,TRBJ1-2,CASSPTVTANYGYTF,TGTGCCAGCAGCCCCACAGTAACGGCTAACTATGGCTACACCTTC
few,TRBV18,TRBD1,TRBJ2-1,CASSPLSPGQGAGNEQFF,TGTGCCAGCTCACCATTATCTCCGGGACAGGGGGCGGGAAATGAGCAGTTCTTC
NA,TRBV7-6,TRBD2,TRBJ2-1,CASSLNPGLASNEQFF,TGTGCCAGCAGCTTGAACCCAGGACTAGCGTCTAATGAGCAGTTCTTC
NA,TRBV29-1,NA,TRBJ2-2,CSVEWGPKSTGELFF,TGCAGCGTTGAGTGGGGCCCAAAAAGCACCGGGGAGCTGTTTTTT
NA,TRBV4-3,NA,TRBJ1-2,CASSQDGSLSYGYTF,TGCGCCAGCAGCCAAGACGGGTCACTTTCCTATGGCTACACCTTC
NA,TRBV7-2,NA,TRBJ2-7,CASSLALSRGDSPYEQYF,TGTGCCAGCAGCTTAGCGCTATCACGGGGGGACAGTCCCTACGAGCAGTACTTC
few,TRBV30,NA,TRBJ2-1,CAWSVINEQFF,TGTGCCTGGAGTGTAATCAATGAGCAGTTCTTC